Following are 9 T cell receptor beta chains from one sample sequenced in a study of T cells in Graves' hyperthyroidism and ophthalmopathy. The CDR3 regions of TCR beta were amplified from RNA transcripts. The TCR CDR3 first-round RT-PCR relied on the HTBI primer set. TCRdb reanalysed the multiplex PCR reads using MiXCR and keeps one entry per CDR3 protein. The sample shows about 540,000 distinct CDR3 sequences, about 45% of them seen only once. The sequencing input was peripheral blood or thyroid tissue (not recorded which). The source is a woman between 18 and 29 years old with Graves' hyperthyroidism.

This sequence joins TRBV10-3 and TRBJ1-1; D may be TRBD1 (5 bases). CDR1 is ENHRY and CDR2 is SYGVKD in the germline V gene. V shed 4 bases and J shed 6 bases, with 12 bases lying between them. The CDR3 has 13 residues. CDR3 region: CAISGAGGAEAFF. CDR3 bases: TGTGCCATCAGTGGGGCCGGGGGAGCTGAAGCTTTCTTT.

The V and J genes are TRBV9 and TRBJ2-1; D is possibly TRBD2 (5 bases). The CDR3 loop spans 15 amino acids. V lost 3 bases and J 4 bases, leaving 14 bases between the germline ends. Germline CDR1 and CDR2: SGDLS and YYNGEE. CDR3 sequence reads: CASSGRDSLYNEQFF. The CDR3 coding sequence is TGTGCCAGCAGCGGACGGGATTCCCTTTACAATGAGCAGTTCTTC.

V usage is TRBV7-9 and J usage is TRBJ2-5; 7 bases agree with TRBD2. This CDR3 is built from 17 residues. The V segment lost 0 bases and the J segment 1 base; nucleotides outside the gene matches: 8. Germline V lookup: CDR1 SEHNR, CDR2 FQNEAQ (reference sequence). This CDR3 is CASSLALTGTIQETQYF. CDR3 bases: TGTGCCAGCAGCTTAGCGCTAACGGGGACTATCCAAGAGACCCAGTACTTC.

To note about this clonotype: This clone may be a read error of a much larger clone one base away. This chain connects TRBV2 to TRBJ2-7, with no clear D. Per germline, CDR1 SNHLY and CDR2 FYNNEI. This CDR3 is built from 11 residues. The CDR3 reads CASSVGPGRCF. Here the CDR3 DNA reads TGTGCCAGCAGTGTTGGGCCCGGTCGGTGCTTC.

Concerning this clonotype: Since a much larger clone is just one base distant, this may be a read error. The V gene is TRBV10-3, the J gene TRBJ2-2; the D is unclear. CDR1 and CDR2 from the germline V gene are ENHRY and SYGVKD. CDR3 size: 12 residues. The V gene lost 8 bases and the J gene lost 6 bases, with 10 bases spanning the gap. CDR3 in amino acids: CAIRTGPGELFF. DNA of the CDR3: TGTGCCATCCGGACGGGCCCCGGGGAGCTGTTTTTT.

The chain joins TRBV13 to TRBJ2-7; TRBD2 aligns across 8 bases. The germline gives CDR1 PRHDT, CDR2 FYEKMQ (reference sequence). CDR3 length equals 16 residues. J lost 3 bases, V lost 7 bases, and 14 bases had no gene match. CDR3: CASTRGEAGEIYEQYF. CDR3 DNA sequence: TGTGCCAGCACCCGAGGCGAAGCGGGAGAGATCTACGAGCAGTACTTC. Full variable domain (outside the CDR3, taken from reference TRBV13 and TRBJ2-7): AAGVIQSPRHLIKEKRETATLKCYPIPRHDTVYWYQQGPGQDPQFLISFYEKMQSDKGSIPDRFSAQQFSDYHSELNMSSLELGDSALYFCASTRGEAGEIYEQYFGPGTRLTVT.

This clonotype was observed at least ten times. The chain couples TRBV24-1 to TRBJ2-1; D is ambiguous. Germline V CDR1 and CDR2: KGHDR, SFDVKD. Between the trimmed V and J ends, which lost 3 bases and 9 bases, there was a span of 11 bases. The CDR3 has 13 residues. The CDR3 reads CATSDLNRREQFF. The CDR3 region has the DNA TGTGCCACCAGTGATCTGAATCGGCGTGAGCAGTTCTTC.

V and J are TRBV4-1 and TRBJ2-2; TRBD2 matches at 7 bases. Germline CDR1 is MGHRA and CDR2 is YSYEKL. The V and J ends lost 6 bases and 7 bases, in that order; junction bases with no gene match: 11. The CDR3 spans 15 residues. This CDR3 is CASSREGTNLGELFF. DNA of the CDR3: TGCGCCAGCAGTCGAGAAGGGACTAACCTCGGGGAGCTGTTTTTT.

The chain uses TRBV29-1 and TRBJ2-3, with TRBD2 matching over 9 bases. The CDR3 covers 14 residues. Germline assignment: CDR1 SQVTM and CDR2 ANQGSEA. V shed 8 bases, J shed 2 bases, and the junction held 8 bases outside the gene matches. The CDR3 coding sequence is TGCAGCTTATCGCTAGCGGGGAACACAGATACGCAGTATTTT. Translated, it gives CSLSLAGNTDTQYF.